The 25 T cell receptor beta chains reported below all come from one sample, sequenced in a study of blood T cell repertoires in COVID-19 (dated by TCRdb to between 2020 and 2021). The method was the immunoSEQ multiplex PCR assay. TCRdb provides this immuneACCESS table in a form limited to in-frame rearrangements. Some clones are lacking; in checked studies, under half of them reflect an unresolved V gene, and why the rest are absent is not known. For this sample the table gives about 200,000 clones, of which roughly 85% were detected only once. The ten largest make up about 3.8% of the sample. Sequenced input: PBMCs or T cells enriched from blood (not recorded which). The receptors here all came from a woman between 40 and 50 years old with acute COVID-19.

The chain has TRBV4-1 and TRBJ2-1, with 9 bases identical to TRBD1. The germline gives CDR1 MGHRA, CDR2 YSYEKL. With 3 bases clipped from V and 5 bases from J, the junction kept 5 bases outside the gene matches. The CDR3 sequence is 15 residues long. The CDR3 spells CASSHRDRDDNEQFF. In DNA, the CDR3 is TGCGCCAGCAGCCATCGGGACAGGGACGACAATGAGCAGTTCTTC.

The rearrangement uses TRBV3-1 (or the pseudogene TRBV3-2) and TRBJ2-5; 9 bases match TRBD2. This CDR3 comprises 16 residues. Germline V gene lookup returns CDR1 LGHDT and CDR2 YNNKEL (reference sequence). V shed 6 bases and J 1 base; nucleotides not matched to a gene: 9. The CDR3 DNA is TGTGCCAGCAGTCGAATAGCGGGAGTTCCCCAAGAGACCCAGTACTTC. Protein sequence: CASSRIAGVPQETQYF.

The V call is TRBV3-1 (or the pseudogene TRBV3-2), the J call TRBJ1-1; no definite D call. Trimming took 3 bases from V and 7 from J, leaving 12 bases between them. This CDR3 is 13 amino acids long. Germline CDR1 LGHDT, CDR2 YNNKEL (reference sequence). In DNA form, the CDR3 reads TGTGCCAGCAGCCAGTACCCGGCGGGTGAAGCTTTCTTT. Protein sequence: CASSQYPAGEAFF.

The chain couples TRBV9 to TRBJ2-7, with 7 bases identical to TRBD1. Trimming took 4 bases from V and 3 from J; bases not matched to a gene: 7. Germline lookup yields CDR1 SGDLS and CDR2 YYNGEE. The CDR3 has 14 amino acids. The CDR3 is CASSPGTALYEQYF. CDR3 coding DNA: TGTGCCAGCAGCCCAGGGACAGCACTCTACGAGCAGTACTTC. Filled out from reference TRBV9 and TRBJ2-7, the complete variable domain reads DSGVTQTPKHLITATGQRVTLRCSPRSGDLSVYWYQQSLDQGLQFLIQYYNGEERAKGNILERFSAQQFPDLHSELNLSSLELGDSALYFCASSPGTALYEQYFGPGTRLTVT.

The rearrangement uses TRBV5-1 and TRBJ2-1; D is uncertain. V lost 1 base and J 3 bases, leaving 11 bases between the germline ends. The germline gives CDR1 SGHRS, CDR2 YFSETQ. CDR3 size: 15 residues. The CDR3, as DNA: TGCGCCAGCAGCTTGTCGGTAGAAGTCTACAATGAGCAGTTCTTC. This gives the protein CASSLSVEVYNEQFF.

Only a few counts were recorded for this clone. This CDR3 is CASSVGEFYEQYF. DNA of the CDR3: TGTGCCAGCAGCGTAGGGGAGTTCTACGAGCAGTACTTC. This chain links TRBV9 with TRBJ2-7, with D perhaps TRBD2 (5 bases). Germline V gene lookup returns CDR1 SGDLS and CDR2 YYNGEE. The CDR3 contains 13 residues. Trimming took off 0 bases at V and 3 bases at J, with 7 bases between the two ends.

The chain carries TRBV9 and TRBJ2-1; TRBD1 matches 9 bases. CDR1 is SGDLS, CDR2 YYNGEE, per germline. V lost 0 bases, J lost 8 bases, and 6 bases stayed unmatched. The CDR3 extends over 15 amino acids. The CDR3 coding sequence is TGTGCCAGCAGCGTAGTGGGACAGGGAATAGATGAGCAGTTCTTC. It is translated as CASSVVGQGIDEQFF.

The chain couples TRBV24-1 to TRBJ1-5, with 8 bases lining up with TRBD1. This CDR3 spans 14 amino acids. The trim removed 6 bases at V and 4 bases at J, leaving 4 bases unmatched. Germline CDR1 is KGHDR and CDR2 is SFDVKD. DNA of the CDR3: TGTGCCACCAGTAAGGGACAGGTTAATCAGCCCCAGCATTTT. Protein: CATSKGQVNQPQHF.

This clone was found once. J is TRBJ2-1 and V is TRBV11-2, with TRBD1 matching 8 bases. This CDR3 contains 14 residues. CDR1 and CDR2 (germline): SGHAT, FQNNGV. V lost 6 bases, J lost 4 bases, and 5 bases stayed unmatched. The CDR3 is CASSGQGQYNEQFF. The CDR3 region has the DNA TGTGCCAGCAGTGGACAGGGCCAGTACAATGAGCAGTTCTTC.

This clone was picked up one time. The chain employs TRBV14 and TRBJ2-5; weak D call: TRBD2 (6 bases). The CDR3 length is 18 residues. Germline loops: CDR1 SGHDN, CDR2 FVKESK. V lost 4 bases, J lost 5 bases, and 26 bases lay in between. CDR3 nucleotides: TGTGCCAGCAGCCTTAATAAAGGGCGGGGCTTACGTCCGGAGACCCAGTACTTC. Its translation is CASSLNKGRGLRPETQYF. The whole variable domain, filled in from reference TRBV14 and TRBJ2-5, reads EAGVTQFPSHSVIEKGQTVTLRCDPISGHDNLYWYRRVMGKEIKFLLHFVKESKQDESGMPNNRFLAERTGGTYSTLKVQPAELEDSGVYFCASSLNKGRGLRPETQYFGPGTRLLVL.

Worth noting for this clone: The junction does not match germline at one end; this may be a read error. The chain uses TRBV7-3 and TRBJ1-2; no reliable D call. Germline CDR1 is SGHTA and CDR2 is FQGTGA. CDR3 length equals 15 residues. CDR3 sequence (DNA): TGTGCCAGCAGCCTAACCGGACTGCCGCCCGGGGGCTACACCTTC. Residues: CASSLTGLPPGGYTF.

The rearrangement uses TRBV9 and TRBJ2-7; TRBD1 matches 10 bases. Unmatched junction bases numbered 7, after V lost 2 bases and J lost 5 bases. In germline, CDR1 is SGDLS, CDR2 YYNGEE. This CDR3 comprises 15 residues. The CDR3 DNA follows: TGTGCCAGCAGCGTTTCCGCCGGGACAGGGGACGAGCAGTACTTC. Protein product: CASSVSAGTGDEQYF.

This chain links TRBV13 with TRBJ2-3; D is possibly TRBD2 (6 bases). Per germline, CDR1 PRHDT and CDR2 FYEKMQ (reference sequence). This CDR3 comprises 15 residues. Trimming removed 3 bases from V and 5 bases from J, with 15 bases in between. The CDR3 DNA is TGTGCCAGCAGCTTGGTTAATAGCGGAATAGATACGCAGTATTTT. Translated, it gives CASSLVNSGIDTQYF.

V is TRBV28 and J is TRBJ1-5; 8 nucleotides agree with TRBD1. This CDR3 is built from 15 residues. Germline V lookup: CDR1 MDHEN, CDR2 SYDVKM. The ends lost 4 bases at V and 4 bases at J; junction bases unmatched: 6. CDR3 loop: CASSSRGTGNQPQHF. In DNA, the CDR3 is TGTGCCAGCAGTTCTCGCGGGACAGGTAATCAGCCCCAGCATTTT.

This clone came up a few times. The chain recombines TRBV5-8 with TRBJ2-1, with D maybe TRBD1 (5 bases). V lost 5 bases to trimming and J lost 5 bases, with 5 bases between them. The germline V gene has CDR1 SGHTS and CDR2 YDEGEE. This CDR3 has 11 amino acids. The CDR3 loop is CASRTDNEQFF. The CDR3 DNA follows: TGTGCCAGCAGGACAGACAATGAGCAGTTCTTC.

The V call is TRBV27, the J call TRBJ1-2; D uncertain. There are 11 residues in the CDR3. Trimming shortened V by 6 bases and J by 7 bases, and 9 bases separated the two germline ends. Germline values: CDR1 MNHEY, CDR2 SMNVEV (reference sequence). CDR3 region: CASRENGGYTF. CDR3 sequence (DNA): TGTGCCAGCAGGGAGAACGGTGGCTACACCTTC.

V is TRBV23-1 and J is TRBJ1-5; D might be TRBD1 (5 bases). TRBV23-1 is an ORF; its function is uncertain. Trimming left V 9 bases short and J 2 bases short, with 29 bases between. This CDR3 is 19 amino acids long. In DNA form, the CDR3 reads TGCGCCAGTCCATCCCCATGGGACCCTCGGGAGTTTCGCAATCAGCCCCAGCATTTT. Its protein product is CASPSPWDPREFRNQPQHF.

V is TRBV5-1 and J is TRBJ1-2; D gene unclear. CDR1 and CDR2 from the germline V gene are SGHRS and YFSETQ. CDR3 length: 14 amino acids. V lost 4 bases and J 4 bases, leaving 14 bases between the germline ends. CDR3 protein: CASSPAGGFYGYTF. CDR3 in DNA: TGCGCCAGCAGCCCGGCTGGCGGGTTCTATGGCTACACCTTC.

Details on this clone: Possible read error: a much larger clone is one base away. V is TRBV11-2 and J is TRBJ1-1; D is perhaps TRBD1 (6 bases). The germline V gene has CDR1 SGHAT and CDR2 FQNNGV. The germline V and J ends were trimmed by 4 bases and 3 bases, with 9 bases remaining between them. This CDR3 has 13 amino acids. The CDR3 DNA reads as TGTGCCAGCAGCTCCCAGGGGTACACTGAAGCTTTCTTT. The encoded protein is CASSSQGYTEAFF.

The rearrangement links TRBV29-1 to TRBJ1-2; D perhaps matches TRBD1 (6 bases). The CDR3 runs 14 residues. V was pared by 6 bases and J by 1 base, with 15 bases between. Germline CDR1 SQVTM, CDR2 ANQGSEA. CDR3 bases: TGCAGCGTGGAATTAACAGGGAATAACTATGGCTACACCTTC. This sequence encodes CSVELTGNNYGYTF.

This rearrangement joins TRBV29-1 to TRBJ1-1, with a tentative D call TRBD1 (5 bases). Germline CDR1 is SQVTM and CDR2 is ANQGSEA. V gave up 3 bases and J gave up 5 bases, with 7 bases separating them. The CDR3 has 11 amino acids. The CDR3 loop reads CSVEGRTEAFF. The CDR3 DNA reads TGCAGCGTTGAGGGGCGGACTGAAGCTTTCTTT.

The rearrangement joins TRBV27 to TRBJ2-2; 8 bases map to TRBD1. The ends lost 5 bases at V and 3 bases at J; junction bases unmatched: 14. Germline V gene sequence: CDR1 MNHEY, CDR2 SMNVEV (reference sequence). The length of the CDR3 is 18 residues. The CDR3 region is CASSTQGARNWDTGELFF. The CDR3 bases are TGTGCCAGCAGTACCCAGGGGGCGCGAAATTGGGACACCGGGGAGCTGTTTTTT.

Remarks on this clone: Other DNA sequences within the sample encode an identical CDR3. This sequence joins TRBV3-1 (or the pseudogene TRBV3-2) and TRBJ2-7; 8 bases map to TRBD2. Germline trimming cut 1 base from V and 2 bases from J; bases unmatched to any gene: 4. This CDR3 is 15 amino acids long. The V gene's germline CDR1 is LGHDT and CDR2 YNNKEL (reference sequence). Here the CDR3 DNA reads TGTGCCAGCAGCCAAGGCCTAGCGGGTACCTACGAGCAGTACTTC. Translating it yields CASSQGLAGTYEQYF.

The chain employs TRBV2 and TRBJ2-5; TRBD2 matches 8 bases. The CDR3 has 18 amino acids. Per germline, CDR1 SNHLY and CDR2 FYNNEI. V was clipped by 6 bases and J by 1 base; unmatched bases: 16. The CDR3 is CASRTYGIAGIFQETQYF. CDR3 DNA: TGTGCCAGCAGAACTTACGGGATAGCGGGGATTTTCCAAGAGACCCAGTACTTC. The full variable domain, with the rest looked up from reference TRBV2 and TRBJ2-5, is EPEVTQTPSHQVTQMGQEVILRCVPISNHLYFYWYRQILGQKVEFLVSFYNNEISEKSEIFDDQFSVERPDGSNFTLKIRSTKLEDSAMYFCASRTYGIAGIFQETQYFGPGTRLLVL.

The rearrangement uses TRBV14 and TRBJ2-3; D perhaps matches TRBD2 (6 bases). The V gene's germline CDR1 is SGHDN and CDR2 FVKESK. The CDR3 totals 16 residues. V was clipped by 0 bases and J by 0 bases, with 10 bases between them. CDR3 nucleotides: TGTGCCAGCAGCCAAGATATAGCGGAAAGCACAGATACGCAGTATTTT. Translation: CASSQDIAESTDTQYF. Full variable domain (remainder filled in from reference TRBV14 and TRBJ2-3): EAGVTQFPSHSVIEKGQTVTLRCDPISGHDNLYWYRRVMGKEIKFLLHFVKESKQDESGMPNNRFLAERTGGTYSTLKVQPAELEDSGVYFCASSQDIAESTDTQYFGPGTRLTVL.